The entry that follows covers one T cell receptor (beta chain) sequence. The data derive from a study of blood T cell repertoires in COVID-19. Study background: Samples came from the United States, Italy and Spain, spanning acute and convalescent COVID-19. T cells, B-cell-depleted T cells, or PBMCs provided the cDNA or gDNA that served as material.

Assay used: immunoSEQ multiplex PCR; TCRdb lists only in-frame clones, some missing. The data show some 250,000 clones, approximately 87% seen once. The source is a man in his 60s with acute or convalescent COVID-19. The specimen sequenced was peripheral blood.

The CDR3 DNA reads TGTGCCAGTAGAGTTAGACAGGGGAACACTGAAGCTTTCTTT. This encodes CASRVRQGNTEAFF. The chain couples TRBV19 to TRBJ1-1; 7 bases agree with TRBD1. The CDR3 runs to 14 residues. Germline V lookup: CDR1 LNHDA, CDR2 SQIVND (reference sequence). V lost 6 bases to trimming and J lost 1 base; unmatched junction nucleotides: 5.